This TCR beta chain was profiled in a study of T cell changes during pregnancy in multiple sclerosis. The method was immunoSEQ multiplex PCR; TCRdb's version includes in-frame clones alone and lacks a portion of them. This table has roughly 72,000 clones, 85% to 95% appearing once. This CDR3 has 18 residues. V trimming: 0 bases; J trimming: 0 bases; junction bases outside the gene matches: 6. The germline CDR1 and CDR2 sequences are SGHRS and YFSETQ. The sample was CD4+ T cells from peripheral blood mononuclear cells, taken before pregnancy. The V gene is TRBV5-1, the J gene TRBJ1-6, with 7 bases lining up with TRBD1. The TCR originated in a female donor with multiple sclerosis, enrolled in a pregnancy study. CDR3 in amino acids: CASSLEYRGSSYNSPLHF. The CDR3 nucleotides are TGCGCCAGCAGCTTGGAATACAGGGGTAGCTCCTATAATTCACCCCTCCACTTT.